This T cell receptor (beta chain) originates from a study of shared clonotypes between healthy human individuals. Study-wide background: A donor's plate count was three for CD4 naive and three for CD4 memory; CD8 naive had two and CD8 memory one.

The repertoire was sequenced with immunoSEQ multiplex PCR; TCRdb's copy has only in-frame clones and lacks some. This sample yields under 2.5 million clones, of which 85% to 95% are seen a single time; about 0.41% belongs to the top ten. Concerning this clone itself: Its target is not known.

Germline CDR1 and CDR2: GTSNPN and SVGIG (reference sequence). This CDR3 is built from 13 residues. Trimming took 3 bases from V and 2 from J, leaving 8 bases between them. The donor cohort consisted entirely of Caucasian adults residing in Nashville, Tennessee. Study outcomes and limitations: Estimated richness was generally greater in naive than memory subsets.

V is TRBV30 and J is TRBJ2-1, with D perhaps matching TRBD2 (5 bases). The sequence derives from a man aged 18 to 35 in good health. Some clones in this sample may be carry-over from other donors' samples. What was sequenced was naive CD4+ T cells from PBMCs. Subset here: CD45RA+ positively selected. The CDR3 sequence: CAWRSGPYNEQFF. In nucleotides, the CDR3 is TGTGCCTGGAGAAGCGGCCCCTACAATGAGCAGTTCTTC.